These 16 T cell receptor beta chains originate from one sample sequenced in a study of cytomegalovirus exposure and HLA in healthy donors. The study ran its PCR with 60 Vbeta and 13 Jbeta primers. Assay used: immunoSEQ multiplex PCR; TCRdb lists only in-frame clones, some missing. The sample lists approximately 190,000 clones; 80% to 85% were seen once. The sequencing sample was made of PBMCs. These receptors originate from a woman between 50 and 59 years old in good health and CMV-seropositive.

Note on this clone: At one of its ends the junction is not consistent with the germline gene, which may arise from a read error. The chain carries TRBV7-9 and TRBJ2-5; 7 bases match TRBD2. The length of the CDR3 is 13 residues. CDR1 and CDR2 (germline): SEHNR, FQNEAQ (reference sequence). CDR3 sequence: CSSTAGLRETQYF. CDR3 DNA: TGTTCCAGCACCGCGGGACTACGGGAGACCCAGTACTTC.

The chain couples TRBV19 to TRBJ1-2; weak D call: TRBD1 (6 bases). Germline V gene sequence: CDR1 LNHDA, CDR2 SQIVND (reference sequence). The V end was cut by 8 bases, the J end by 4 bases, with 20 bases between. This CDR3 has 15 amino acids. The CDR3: CASGQRQVGSYGYTF. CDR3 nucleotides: TGTGCCAGTGGACAAAGACAGGTCGGTTCCTATGGCTACACCTTC.

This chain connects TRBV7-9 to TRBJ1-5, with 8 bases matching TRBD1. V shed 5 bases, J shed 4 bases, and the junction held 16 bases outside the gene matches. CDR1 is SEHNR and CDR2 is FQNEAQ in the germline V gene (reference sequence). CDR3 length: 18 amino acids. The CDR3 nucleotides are TGTGCCAGCAGCGGACAGGGAGTTAATCCCTTCTCGAATCAGCCCCAGCATTTT. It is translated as CASSGQGVNPFSNQPQHF.

CDR3 bases: TGTGCCAGCAGGCTAGAGCAGGAATCGGGAACCGGGGAGCTGTTTTTT. Translation gives CASRLEQESGTGELFF. The chain carries TRBV2 and TRBJ2-2; D may be TRBD2 (5 bases). This CDR3 contains 16 residues. Germline loops: CDR1 SNHLY, CDR2 FYNNEI. The V end was cut by 6 bases, the J end by 5 bases, with 19 bases between.

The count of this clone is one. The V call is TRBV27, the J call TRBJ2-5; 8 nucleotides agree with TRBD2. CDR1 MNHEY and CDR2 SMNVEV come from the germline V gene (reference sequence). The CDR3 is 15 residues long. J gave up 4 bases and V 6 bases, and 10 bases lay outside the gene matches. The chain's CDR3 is CASSLIGGAGETQYF. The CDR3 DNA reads TGTGCCAGCAGCCTAATCGGGGGGGCGGGAGAGACCCAGTACTTC.

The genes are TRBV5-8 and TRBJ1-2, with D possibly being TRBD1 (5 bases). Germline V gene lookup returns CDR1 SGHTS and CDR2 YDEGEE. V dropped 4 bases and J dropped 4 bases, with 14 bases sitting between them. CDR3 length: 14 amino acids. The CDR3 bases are TGTGCCAGCAGCGCCATGGGGGGAATCTATGGCTACACCTTC. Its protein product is CASSAMGGIYGYTF.

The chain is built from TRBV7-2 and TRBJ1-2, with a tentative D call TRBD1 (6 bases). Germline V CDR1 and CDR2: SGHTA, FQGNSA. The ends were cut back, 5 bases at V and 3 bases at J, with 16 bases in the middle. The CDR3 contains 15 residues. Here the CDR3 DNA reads TGTGCCAGCAGCCCCTACAGGGAGAGGGACTATGGCTACACCTTC. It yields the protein CASSPYRERDYGYTF.

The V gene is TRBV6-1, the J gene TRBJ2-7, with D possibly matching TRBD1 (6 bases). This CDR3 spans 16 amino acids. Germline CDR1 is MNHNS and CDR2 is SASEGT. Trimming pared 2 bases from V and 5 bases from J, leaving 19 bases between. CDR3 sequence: CASSENVSGVRHEQYF. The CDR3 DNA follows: TGTGCCAGCAGTGAAAACGTTTCAGGGGTCCGTCACGAGCAGTACTTC.

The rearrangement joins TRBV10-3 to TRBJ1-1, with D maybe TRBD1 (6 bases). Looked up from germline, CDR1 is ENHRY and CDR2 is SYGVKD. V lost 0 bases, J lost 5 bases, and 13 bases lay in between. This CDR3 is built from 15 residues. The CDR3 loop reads CAISESSGVGTEAFF. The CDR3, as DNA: TGTGCCATCAGTGAGTCGTCAGGGGTTGGGACTGAAGCTTTCTTT.

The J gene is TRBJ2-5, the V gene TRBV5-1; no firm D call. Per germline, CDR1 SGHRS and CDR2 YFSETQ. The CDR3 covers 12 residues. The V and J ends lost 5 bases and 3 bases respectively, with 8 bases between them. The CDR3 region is CASSMAEETQYF. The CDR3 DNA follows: TGCGCCAGCAGTATGGCTGAAGAGACCCAGTACTTC.

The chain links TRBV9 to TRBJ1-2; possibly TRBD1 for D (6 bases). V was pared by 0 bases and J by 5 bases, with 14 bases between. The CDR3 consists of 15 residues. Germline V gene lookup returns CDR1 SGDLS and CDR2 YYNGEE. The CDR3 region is CASSVGGGTSYGYTF. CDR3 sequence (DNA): TGTGCCAGCAGCGTAGGGGGGGGCACTTCGTATGGCTACACCTTC. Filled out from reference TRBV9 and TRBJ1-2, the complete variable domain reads DSGVTQTPKHLITATGQRVTLRCSPRSGDLSVYWYQQSLDQGLQFLIQYYNGEERAKGNILERFSAQQFPDLHSELNLSSLELGDSALYFCASSVGGGTSYGYTFGSGTRLTVV.

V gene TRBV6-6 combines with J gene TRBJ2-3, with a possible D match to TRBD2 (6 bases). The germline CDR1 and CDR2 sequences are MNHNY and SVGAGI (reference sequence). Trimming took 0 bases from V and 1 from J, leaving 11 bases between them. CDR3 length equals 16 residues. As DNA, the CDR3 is TGTGCCAGCAGTTACTCGGGGACGGGGGGCACAGATACGCAGTATTTT. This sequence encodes CASSYSGTGGTDTQYF.

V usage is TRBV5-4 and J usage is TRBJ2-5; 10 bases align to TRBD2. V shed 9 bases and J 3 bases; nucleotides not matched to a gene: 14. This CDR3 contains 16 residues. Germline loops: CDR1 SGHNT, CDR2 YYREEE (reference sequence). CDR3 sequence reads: CATGWGSGGAEETQYF. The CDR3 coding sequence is TGTGCCACCGGATGGGGGAGCGGGGGGGCAGAAGAGACCCAGTACTTC.

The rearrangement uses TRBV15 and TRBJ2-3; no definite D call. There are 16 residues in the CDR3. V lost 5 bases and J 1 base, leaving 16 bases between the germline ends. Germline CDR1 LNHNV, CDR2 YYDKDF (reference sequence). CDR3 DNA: TGTGCCACCAGCCCAAGCCGGTCTCCCGGCACAGATACGCAGTATTTT. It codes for CATSPSRSPGTDTQYF.

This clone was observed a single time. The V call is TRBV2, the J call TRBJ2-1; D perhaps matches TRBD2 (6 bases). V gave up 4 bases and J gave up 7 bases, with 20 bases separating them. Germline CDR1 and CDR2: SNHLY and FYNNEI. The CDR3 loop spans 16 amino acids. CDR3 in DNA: TGTGCCAGCAGTGGGTCTGCGGGAACGGGAGAGAATGAGCAGTTCTTC. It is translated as CASSGSAGTGENEQFF.

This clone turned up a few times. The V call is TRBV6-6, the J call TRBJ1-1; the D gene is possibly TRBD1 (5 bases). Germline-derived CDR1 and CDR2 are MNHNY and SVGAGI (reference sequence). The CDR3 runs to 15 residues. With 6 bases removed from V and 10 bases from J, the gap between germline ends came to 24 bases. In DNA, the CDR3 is TGTGCCAGCAGGCCTATTATTCAGGGTGGAGGGGCAGCTTTCTTT. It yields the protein CASRPIIQGGGAAFF.